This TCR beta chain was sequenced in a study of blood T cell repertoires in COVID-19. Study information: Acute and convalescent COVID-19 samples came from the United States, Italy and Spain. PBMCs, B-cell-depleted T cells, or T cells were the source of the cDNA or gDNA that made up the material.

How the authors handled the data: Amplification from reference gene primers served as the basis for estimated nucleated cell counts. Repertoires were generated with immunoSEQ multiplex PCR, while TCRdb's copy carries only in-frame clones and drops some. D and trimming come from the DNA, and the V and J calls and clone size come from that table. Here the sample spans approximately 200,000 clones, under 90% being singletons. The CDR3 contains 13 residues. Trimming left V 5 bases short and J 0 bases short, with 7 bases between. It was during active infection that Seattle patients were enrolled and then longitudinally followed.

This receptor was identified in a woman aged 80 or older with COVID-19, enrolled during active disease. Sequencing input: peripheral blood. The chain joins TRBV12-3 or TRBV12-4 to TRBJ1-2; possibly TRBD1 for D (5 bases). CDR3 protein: CASSAQANYGYTF. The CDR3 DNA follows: TGTGCCAGCAGTGCACAGGCTAACTATGGCTACACCTTC.